Below are 29 T cell receptor beta chains sequenced from a single sample in a study of T cell responses to AZD1222 COVID-19 vaccine. Generated by immunoSEQ multiplex PCR, the TCRdb table keeps only in-frame clones and is missing some. This sample has tens of thousands of clones, with approximately 80% found just once. The specimen comprised peripheral blood, sampled on day 0 of AZD1222 vaccination. The receptors originated from an adult in good health.

V is TRBV2 and J is TRBJ2-5; a weak D match, TRBD1 (6 bases). Trimming stripped 7 bases from V and 4 bases from J, with 19 bases between. The CDR3 is 15 amino acids. Germline V gene sequence: CDR1 SNHLY, CDR2 FYNNEI. CDR3 amino acids: CASTENPGVGETQYF. The CDR3 DNA reads as TGTGCCAGCACCGAAAACCCAGGGGTCGGAGAGACCCAGTACTTC.

This clone was observed a handful of times. This chain uses TRBV3-1 (or the pseudogene TRBV3-2) with TRBJ1-2; D remains unclear. Per germline, CDR1 LGHDT and CDR2 YNNKEL (reference sequence). Trimming removed 1 base from V and 4 bases from J, with 13 bases in between. CDR3 length equals 15 residues. CDR3 nucleotide sequence: TGTGCCAGCAGCCAAGGTAACGACGGCTTCTATGGCTACACCTTC. Amino acid sequence: CASSQGNDGFYGYTF.

The rearrangement links TRBV6-5 to TRBJ2-3, with D tentatively TRBD1 or TRBD2 (6 bases each). In germline, CDR1 is MNHEY, CDR2 SVGAGI. Trimming left V 5 bases short and J 8 bases short, with 14 bases between. This CDR3 spans 13 amino acids. The CDR3 region has the DNA TGTGCCAGCAGTATAAACGAGGGGGGTACGCAGTATTTT. Its protein product is CASSINEGGTQYF.

The chain uses TRBV18 and TRBJ1-5; 7 nucleotides line up with TRBD1. This CDR3 region has 15 residues. Germline V lookup: CDR1 KGHSH, CDR2 LQKENI. Losses at the gene ends were 5 bases for V and 6 bases for J; bases not matched to a gene: 10. For the CDR3, the DNA is TGTGCCAGCTCATCACAGGGGAACCTGGGTCAGCCCCAGCATTTT. Translating gives CASSSQGNLGQPQHF.

The chain uses TRBV5-1 and TRBJ2-3; D might be TRBD1 (6 bases). The CDR3 is made up of 16 amino acids. Germline CDR1 is SGHRS and CDR2 is YFSETQ. V dropped 4 bases and J dropped 1 base, with 16 bases sitting between them. In nucleotides, the CDR3 is TGCGCCAGCAGCCCGCCCGAATCAGGGGGCACAGATACGCAGTATTTT. Amino acid sequence: CASSPPESGGTDTQYF.

The chain employs TRBV25-1 and TRBJ2-1; 8 bases map to TRBD2. The trim removed 6 bases at V and 13 bases at J, leaving 8 bases unmatched. Looked up from germline, CDR1 is MGHDK and CDR2 is SYGVNS. This CDR3 comprises 12 residues. CDR3 bases: TGTGCCAGCAGCGAAATCCGGGGGGGTCAGTTCTTC. Translated: CASSEIRGGQFF.

Within the sample, this clone is hyperexpanded. The rearrangement links TRBV4-1 to TRBJ2-6; D tentatively fits TRBD1 or TRBD2 (6 bases each). There are 19 residues in the CDR3. CDR1 MGHRA and CDR2 YSYEKL come from the germline V gene. V was shortened by 6 bases and J by 0 bases, with 21 bases between the two germline ends. The CDR3 DNA is TGCGCCAGCAGACTACACGAAAGGGGGGCCAGCTCTGGGGCCAACGTCCTGACTTTC. As protein: CASRLHERGASSGANVLTF.

The chain has TRBV5-5 and TRBJ2-7; 11 bases are a match to TRBD1. V lost 4 bases and J lost 3; bases outside the gene matches: 6. The CDR3 is 15 residues long. Germline loops: CDR1 SGHKS, CDR2 YYEKEE (reference sequence). CDR3 nucleotide sequence: TGTGCCAGCAGCCCAAGGGACAGGGGGTACTACGAGCAGTACTTC. This translates into CASSPRDRGYYEQYF.

The chain recombines TRBV27 with TRBJ1-2; 7 bases align to TRBD1. After removal of 6 bases from V and 3 bases from J, the junction contained 7 bases not matched to a gene. This CDR3 has 14 amino acids. Germline V CDR1 and CDR2: MNHEY, SMNVEV (reference sequence). The CDR3 bases are TGTGCCAGCAGGACAGGGATATATTACTATGGCTACACCTTC. Translation gives CASRTGIYYYGYTF.

In its sample, this clone was seen a few times. V and J are TRBV7-9 and TRBJ2-1; 9 positions agree with TRBD2. The CDR3 totals 14 residues. Germline values: CDR1 SEHNR, CDR2 FQNEAQ (reference sequence). V lost 8 bases to trimming and J lost 4 bases; unmatched junction nucleotides: 6. CDR3 region: CASRAGGFYNEQFF. CDR3 DNA: TGTGCCAGCCGAGCGGGAGGCTTTTACAATGAGCAGTTCTTC.

The sample holds a few counts of this clone. V is TRBV20-1 and J is TRBJ1-1; D remains unclear. The germline V and J ends were trimmed by 3 bases and 4 bases, with 6 bases remaining between them. Germline CDR1 and CDR2: DFQATT and SNEGSKA (reference sequence). The CDR3 contains 11 residues. The CDR3, as DNA: TGCAGTGCTAGTGGAGCCACTGAAGCTTTCTTT. This codes for CSASGATEAFF.

The chain employs TRBV10-3 and TRBJ1-1; possible D gene TRBD1, 5 bases. The V gene's germline CDR1 is ENHRY and CDR2 SYGVKD. V lost 8 bases to trimming and J lost 7 bases, with 14 bases between them. The CDR3 is 12 residues long. The CDR3 nucleotides are TGTGCCATCGGTAGGGACTACAGTGAAGCTTTCTTT. Encoded protein: CAIGRDYSEAFF.

The chain combines TRBV6-5 with TRBJ2-5; 11 bases agree with TRBD2. Germline V gene lookup returns CDR1 MNHEY and CDR2 SVGAGI. The CDR3 contains 15 residues. With V trimmed by 5 bases and J by 7 bases, 9 bases remained unmatched. CDR3: CASSRGTSGEGTQYF. The CDR3 nucleotides are TGTGCCAGCAGTAGAGGGACTAGCGGTGAAGGGACCCAGTACTTC.

The J gene is TRBJ1-5, the V gene TRBV5-1, with 8 positions matching TRBD1. The length of the CDR3 is 15 residues. V lost 1 base and J lost 6; bases outside the gene matches: 6. Germline loops: CDR1 SGHRS, CDR2 YFSETQ. In DNA form, the CDR3 reads TGCGCCAGCAGCTTGACTACAGGGGGGTTTCAGCCCCAGCATTTT. It is translated as CASSLTTGGFQPQHF. The full variable domain, with the rest looked up from reference TRBV5-1 and TRBJ1-5, is KAGVTQTPRYLIKTRGQQVTLSCSPISGHRSVSWYQQTPGQGLQFLFEYFSETQRNKGNFPGRFSGRQFSNSRSEMNVSTLELGDSALYLCASSLTTGGFQPQHFGDGTRLSIL.

The chain has TRBV15 and TRBJ1-5, with 8 bases matching TRBD1. V trimming: 2 bases; J trimming: 3 bases; junction bases outside the gene matches: 3. The CDR3 has 15 amino acids. Germline assignment: CDR1 LNHNV and CDR2 YYDKDF (reference sequence). The CDR3 bases are TGTGCCACCAGCAGAAAGACAGGGGCCAATCAGCCCCAGCATTTT. Its translation: CATSRKTGANQPQHF.

The chain couples TRBV27 to TRBJ1-2; D ambiguous. Germline values: CDR1 MNHEY, CDR2 SMNVEV (reference sequence). Trimming removed 4 bases from V and 8 bases from J, with 11 bases in between. The CDR3 is 12 amino acids. The CDR3 bases are TGTGCCAGCAGTTGGGCCGGAGGGGGCTACACCTTC. Encoded protein: CASSWAGGGYTF.

This clone was recorded once. The chain couples TRBV4-1 to TRBJ1-2; D unresolved. The CDR3 has 15 amino acids. The germline V and J ends were trimmed by 1 base and 4 bases, with 13 bases remaining between them. From germline, CDR1 is MGHRA and CDR2 YSYEKL. This CDR3 is CASSQGTSFPYGYTF. DNA of the CDR3: TGCGCCAGCAGCCAAGGTACCAGCTTCCCCTATGGCTACACCTTC.

This clone was seen only a few times. The chain recombines TRBV3-1 (or the pseudogene TRBV3-2) with TRBJ2-7, with D possibly TRBD2 on 6 matching bases. Germline assignment: CDR1 LGHDT and CDR2 YNNKEL (reference sequence). Trimming stripped 5 bases from V and 7 bases from J, with 15 bases between. CDR3 length: 13 amino acids. The CDR3 DNA sequence: TGTGCCAGCAGCGTCGTGGAGGGTGGGGAGCAGTACTTC. Translating it yields CASSVVEGGEQYF.

This clone was seen only a few times. The chain has TRBV19 and TRBJ2-7; 8 nucleotides match TRBD1. Germline V CDR1 and CDR2: LNHDA, SQIVND (reference sequence). The CDR3 runs 13 residues. V was pared by 4 bases and J by 7 bases, with 6 bases of the junction left unmatched. The CDR3 here is CASSTQGVGEQYF. CDR3 nucleotide sequence: TGTGCCAGTAGTACACAGGGGGTCGGGGAGCAGTACTTC.

This sequence joins TRBV7-9 and TRBJ2-3; D is uncertain. Germline V gene data show CDR1 as SEHNR and CDR2 as FQNEAQ (reference sequence). Trimming pared 2 bases from V and 4 bases from J, leaving 7 bases between. The CDR3 contains 13 residues. The CDR3 spells CASSLTTPDTQYF. In DNA form, the CDR3 reads TGTGCCAGCAGCTTAACAACTCCAGATACGCAGTATTTT.

The chain links TRBV3-1 (or the pseudogene TRBV3-2) to TRBJ2-7; 8 bases fit TRBD2. Unmatched junction bases numbered 3, after V lost 0 bases and J lost 2 bases. This CDR3 has 15 residues. The V gene's germline CDR1 is LGHDT and CDR2 YNNKEL (reference sequence). The CDR3: CASSQDLRGAYEQYF. The CDR3 DNA sequence: TGTGCCAGCAGCCAAGATCTGCGGGGGGCCTACGAGCAGTACTTC.

The gene calls are TRBV7-2 and TRBJ2-5; 9 nucleotides align to TRBD2. Germline V CDR1 and CDR2: SGHTA, FQGNSA. The CDR3 sequence is 17 residues long. V gave up 0 bases and J gave up 7 bases; unmatched junction bases: 12. The CDR3 DNA follows: TGTGCCAGCAGCTTAGCGTCACTAGCGGGTTCAGACGGGACCCAGTACTTC. Protein: CASSLASLAGSDGTQYF. The variable domain in full, with the rest retrieved from reference TRBV7-2 and TRBJ2-5, is GAGVSQSPSNKVTEKGKDVELRCDPISGHTALYWYRQSLGQGLEFLIYFQGNSAPDKSGLPSDRFSAERTGGSVSTLTIQRTQQEDSAVYLCASSLASLAGSDGTQYFGPGTRLLVL.

The chain has TRBV5-8 and TRBJ2-5; weak D call: TRBD2 (5 bases). The CDR3 is 14 residues long. In germline, CDR1 is SGHTS, CDR2 YDEGEE. Deletions cut 1 base from V and 4 bases from J, with 11 bases between. CDR3 residues: CASSLLPGVETQYF. In DNA, the CDR3 is TGTGCCAGCAGCTTGCTTCCCGGGGTAGAGACCCAGTACTTC.

This chain joins TRBV3-1 (or the pseudogene TRBV3-2) and TRBJ2-5; a weak D match, TRBD2 (6 bases). In germline, CDR1 is LGHDT, CDR2 YNNKEL (reference sequence). The CDR3 consists of 15 residues. V shed 4 bases and J shed 6 bases, with 18 bases lying between them. The CDR3 loop reads CASSPHGGSVKTQYF. The CDR3, as DNA: TGTGCCAGCAGCCCCCACGGGGGATCCGTAAAGACCCAGTACTTC.

The chain has TRBV30 and TRBJ2-7, with D perhaps TRBD2 (6 bases). V lost 1 base to trimming and J lost 3 bases, with 7 bases between them. Germline CDR1 is GTSNPN and CDR2 is SVGIG (reference sequence). The CDR3 extends over 12 amino acids. CDR3 region: CAWSGGDYEQYF. The CDR3 DNA reads TGTGCCTGGAGTGGGGGGGACTACGAGCAGTACTTC.

This chain connects TRBV27 to TRBJ1-2, with unresolved D. V was trimmed by 5 bases and J by 2 bases, leaving 15 bases between them. Germline CDR1 reads MNHEY; CDR2 reads SMNVEV (reference sequence). The CDR3 loop spans 15 amino acids. The CDR3 loop is CASSPREGRNYGYTF. The CDR3 coding sequence is TGTGCCAGCAGTCCCCGAGAGGGTCGCAACTATGGCTACACCTTC.

The chain couples TRBV2 to TRBJ2-5; D gene unclear. The CDR3 covers 11 residues. Trimming left V 5 bases short and J 5 bases short, with 6 bases between. The germline V gene encodes CDR1 SNHLY and CDR2 FYNNEI. The DNA of the CDR3 is TGTGCCAGCAGTAACACGGAGACCCAGTACTTC. This translates into CASSNTETQYF.

V gene TRBV10-1 combines with J gene TRBJ1-5, with 7 positions matching TRBD1. With V trimmed by 8 bases and J by 2 bases, 0 bases remained unmatched. The CDR3 has 12 amino acids. Germline V gene sequence: CDR1 WNHNN, CDR2 SYGVQD (reference sequence). CDR3 sequence (DNA): TGCGCCAGCGGACAGGGCAATCAGCCCCAGCATTTT. Translation gives CASGQGNQPQHF.

This clone was seen more than once but under ten times. This chain joins TRBV6-5 and TRBJ1-6; 7 nucleotides agree with TRBD1. The CDR3 totals 14 residues. The junction had 4 bases not matched to a gene; V was cut back by 7 bases and J by 4 bases. Germline loops: CDR1 MNHEY, CDR2 SVGAGI. CDR3 amino acids: CASTAGQYNSPLHF. The CDR3 region has the DNA TGTGCCAGCACTGCGGGACAGTATAATTCACCCCTCCACTTT.